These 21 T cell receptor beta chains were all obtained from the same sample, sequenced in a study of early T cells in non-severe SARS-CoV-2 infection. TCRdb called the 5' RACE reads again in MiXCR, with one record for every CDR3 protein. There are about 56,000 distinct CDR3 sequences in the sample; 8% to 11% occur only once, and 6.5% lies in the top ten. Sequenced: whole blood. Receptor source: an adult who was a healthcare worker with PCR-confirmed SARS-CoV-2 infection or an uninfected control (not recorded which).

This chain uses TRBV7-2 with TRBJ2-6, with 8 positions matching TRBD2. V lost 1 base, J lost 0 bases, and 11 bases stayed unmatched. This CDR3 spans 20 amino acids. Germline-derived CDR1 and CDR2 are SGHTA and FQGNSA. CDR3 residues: CASSLGLASSRSSGANVLTF. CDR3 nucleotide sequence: TGTGCCAGCAGCTTAGGACTAGCGTCATCTCGATCCTCTGGGGCCAACGTCCTGACTTTC.

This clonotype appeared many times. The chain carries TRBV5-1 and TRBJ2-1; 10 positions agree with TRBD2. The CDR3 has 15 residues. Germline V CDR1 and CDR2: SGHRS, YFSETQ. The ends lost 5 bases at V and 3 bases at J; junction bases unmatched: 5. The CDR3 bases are TGCGCCAGCAGTTTAGCGGGAGGAGACTACAATGAGCAGTTCTTC. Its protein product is CASSLAGGDYNEQFF.

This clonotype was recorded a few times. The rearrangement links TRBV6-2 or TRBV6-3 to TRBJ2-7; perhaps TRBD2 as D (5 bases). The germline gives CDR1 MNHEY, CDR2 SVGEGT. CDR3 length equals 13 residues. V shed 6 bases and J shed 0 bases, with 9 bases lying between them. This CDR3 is CASRRTASYEQYF. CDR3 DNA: TGTGCCAGCAGGAGGACTGCCTCCTACGAGCAGTACTTC.

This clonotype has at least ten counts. The CDR3 DNA reads as TGTGCCAGCAGTCCAACGGACACACTCTCCTACGAGCAGTACTTC. Its translation is CASSPTDTLSYEQYF. The gene calls are TRBV27 and TRBJ2-7; D may be TRBD1 (5 bases). Germline-derived CDR1 and CDR2 are MNHEY and SMNVEV (reference sequence). The CDR3 is 15 amino acids. V lost 5 bases to trimming and J lost 0 bases, with 14 bases between them.

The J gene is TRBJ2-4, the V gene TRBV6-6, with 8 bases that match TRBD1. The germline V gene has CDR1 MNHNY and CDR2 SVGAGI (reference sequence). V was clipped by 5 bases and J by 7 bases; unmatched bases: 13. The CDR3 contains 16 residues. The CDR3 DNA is TGTGCCAGCAGTCCCTATACCGGACAGGGCAGGAACATTCAGTACTTC. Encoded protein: CASSPYTGQGRNIQYF.

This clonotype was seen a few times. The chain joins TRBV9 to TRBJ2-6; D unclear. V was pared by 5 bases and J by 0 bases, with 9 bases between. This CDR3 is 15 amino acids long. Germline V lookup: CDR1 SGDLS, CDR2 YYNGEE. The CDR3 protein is CASRGERSGANVLTF. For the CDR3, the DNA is TGTGCCAGCAGGGGCGAACGCTCTGGGGCCAACGTCCTGACTTTC.

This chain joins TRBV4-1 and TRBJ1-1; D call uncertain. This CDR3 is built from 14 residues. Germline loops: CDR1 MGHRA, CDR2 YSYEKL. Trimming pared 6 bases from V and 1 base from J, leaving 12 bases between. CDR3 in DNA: TGCGCCAGCAGGAGTTTCGGGGAGAACACTGAAGCTTTCTTT. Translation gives CASRSFGENTEAFF.

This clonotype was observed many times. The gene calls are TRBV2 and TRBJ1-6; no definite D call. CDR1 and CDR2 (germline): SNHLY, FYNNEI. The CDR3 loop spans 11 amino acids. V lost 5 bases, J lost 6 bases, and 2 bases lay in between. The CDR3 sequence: CASSFNSPLHF. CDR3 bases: TGTGCCAGCAGTTTTAATTCACCCCTCCACTTT.

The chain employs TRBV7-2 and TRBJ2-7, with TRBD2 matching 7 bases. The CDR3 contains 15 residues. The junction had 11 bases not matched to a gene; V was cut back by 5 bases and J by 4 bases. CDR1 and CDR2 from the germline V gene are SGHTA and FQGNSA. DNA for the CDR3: TGTGCCAGCAGCCAAACCACTAGCGCCCGTTACGAGCAGTACTTC. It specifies CASSQTTSARYEQYF.

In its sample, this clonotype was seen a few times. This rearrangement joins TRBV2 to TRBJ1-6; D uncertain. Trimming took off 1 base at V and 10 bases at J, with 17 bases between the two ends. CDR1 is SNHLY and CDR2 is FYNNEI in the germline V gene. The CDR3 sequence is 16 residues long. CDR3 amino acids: CASSEVSLRQSSPLHF. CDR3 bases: TGTGCCAGCAGTGAAGTGAGTCTCCGGCAATCGTCACCCCTCCACTTT. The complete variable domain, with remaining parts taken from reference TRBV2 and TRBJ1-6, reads EPEVTQTPSHQVTQMGQEVILRCVPISNHLYFYWYRQILGQKVEFLVSFYNNEISEKSEIFDDQFSVERPDGSNFTLKIRSTKLEDSAMYFCASSEVSLRQSSPLHFGNGTRLTVT.

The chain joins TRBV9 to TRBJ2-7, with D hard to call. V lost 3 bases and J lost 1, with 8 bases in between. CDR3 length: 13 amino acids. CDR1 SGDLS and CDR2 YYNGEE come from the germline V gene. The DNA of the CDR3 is TGTGCCAGCAGCGCTCAGGATTCCTACGAGCAGTACTTC. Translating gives CASSAQDSYEQYF.

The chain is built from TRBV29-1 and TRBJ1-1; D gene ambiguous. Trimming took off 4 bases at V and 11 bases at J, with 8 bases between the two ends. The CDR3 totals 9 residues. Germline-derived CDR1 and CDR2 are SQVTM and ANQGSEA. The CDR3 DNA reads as TGCAGCGTTGGTGTCGGGGCTTTCTTT. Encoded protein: CSVGVGAFF.

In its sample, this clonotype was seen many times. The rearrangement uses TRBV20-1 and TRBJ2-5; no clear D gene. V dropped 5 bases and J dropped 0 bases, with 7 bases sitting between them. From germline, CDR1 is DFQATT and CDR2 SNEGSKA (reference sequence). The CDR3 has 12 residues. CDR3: CSASAYQETQYF. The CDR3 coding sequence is TGCAGTGCTTCAGCCTACCAAGAGACCCAGTACTTC.

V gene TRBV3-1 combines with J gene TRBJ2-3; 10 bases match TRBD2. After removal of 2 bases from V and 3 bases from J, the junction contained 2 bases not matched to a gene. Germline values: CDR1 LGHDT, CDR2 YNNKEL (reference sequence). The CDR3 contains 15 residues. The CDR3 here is CASSQLAGVTDTQYF. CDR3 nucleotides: TGTGCCAGCAGCCAACTAGCGGGAGTGACAGATACGCAGTATTTT.

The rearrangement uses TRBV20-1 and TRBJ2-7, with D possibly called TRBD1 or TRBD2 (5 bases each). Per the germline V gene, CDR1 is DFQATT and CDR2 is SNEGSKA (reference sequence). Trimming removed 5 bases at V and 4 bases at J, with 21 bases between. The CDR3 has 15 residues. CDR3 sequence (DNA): TGCAGTGCTGAGGGGTCGAGTGACTTAGCTTACGAGCAGTACTTC. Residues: CSAEGSSDLAYEQYF.

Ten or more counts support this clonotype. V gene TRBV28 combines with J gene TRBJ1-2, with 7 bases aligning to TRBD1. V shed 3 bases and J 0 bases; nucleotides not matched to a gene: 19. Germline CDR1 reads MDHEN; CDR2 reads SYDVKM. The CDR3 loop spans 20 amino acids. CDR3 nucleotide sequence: TGTGCCAGCAGTTTTATCCCAATGGGGATCCGGGACAGAGCTAACTATGGCTACACCTTC. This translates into CASSFIPMGIRDRANYGYTF.

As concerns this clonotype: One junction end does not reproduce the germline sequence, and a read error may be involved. The CDR3 sequence: CSAREGRNQPQHF. CDR3 DNA: TGCAGTGCTAGAGAAGGGCGCAACCAGCCCCAGCATTTT. V is TRBV20-1 and J is TRBJ1-5; no definite D call. Germline V CDR1 and CDR2: DFQATT, SNEGSKA (reference sequence). This CDR3 has 13 amino acids.

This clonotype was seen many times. CDR3 residues: CASSSGGRGNEQFF. CDR3 in DNA: TGCGCCAGCAGCAGTGGCGGGAGGGGGAATGAGCAGTTCTTC. The J gene is TRBJ2-1, the V gene TRBV4-1; 9 bases line up with TRBD2. Trimming at V came to 5 bases and at J to 7 bases, leaving 6 bases not matched to a gene. The germline V gene encodes CDR1 MGHRA and CDR2 YSYEKL. The CDR3 runs to 14 residues.

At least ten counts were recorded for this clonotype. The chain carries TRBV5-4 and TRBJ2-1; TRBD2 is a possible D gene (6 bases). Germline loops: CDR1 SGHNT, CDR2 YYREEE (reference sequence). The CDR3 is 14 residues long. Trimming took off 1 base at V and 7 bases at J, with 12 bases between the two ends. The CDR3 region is CASSLLAAANEQFF. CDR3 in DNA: TGTGCCAGCAGCTTGTTAGCGGCAGCAAATGAGCAGTTCTTC.

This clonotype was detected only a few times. CDR3 sequence (DNA): TGTGCCAGCAGCTTGCACCGGGAGCTGTTTTTT. Encoded protein: CASSLHRELFF. V usage is TRBV11-2 and J usage is TRBJ2-2, with D hard to call. CDR1 and CDR2 (germline): SGHAT, FQNNGV. This CDR3 region has 11 residues. V lost 3 bases to trimming and J lost 9 bases, with 5 bases between them.

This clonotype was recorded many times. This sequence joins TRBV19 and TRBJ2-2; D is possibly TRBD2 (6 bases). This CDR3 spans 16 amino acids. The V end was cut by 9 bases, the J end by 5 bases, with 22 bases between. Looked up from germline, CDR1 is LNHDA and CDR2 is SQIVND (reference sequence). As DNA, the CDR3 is TGTGCCAGCTACACCCGGGACTCCCGGCAGACCGGGGAGCTGTTTTTT. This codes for CASYTRDSRQTGELFF.